Below, 25 T cell receptor beta chains from the same sample are listed, as sequenced in a study of OX40 agonist ivuxolimab in advanced cancers. Libraries were prepared by immunoSEQ multiplex PCR; TCRdb keeps only in-frame clonotypes and omits some of them. The repertoire holds 60,000 or so clones, with 70% to 90% as singletons. Sequenced material: CD4+ or CD8+ T cells sorted from blood, taken in a trial of the OX40 agonist ivuxolimab. Receptors were obtained from an adult with an advanced solid tumor such as melanoma, head and neck, liver or kidney cancer.

CDR3 amino acids: CASSLTLTADTQYF. The CDR3 DNA follows: TGTGCCAGCAGCTTAACGTTAACCGCAGATACGCAGTATTTT. The chain links TRBV7-3 to TRBJ2-3; D is undetermined. The CDR3 covers 14 residues. Germline-derived CDR1 and CDR2 are SGHTA and FQGTGA. V was cut by 0 bases and J by 4 bases, with 8 bases left in between.

The chain uses TRBV4-1 and TRBJ2-1, with D possibly matching TRBD2 (6 bases). The germline V gene has CDR1 MGHRA and CDR2 YSYEKL. CDR3 size: 18 residues. The V gene lost 1 base and the J gene lost 7 bases, with 23 bases spanning the gap. CDR3 sequence (DNA): TGCGCCAGCAGCCAAGCCCTCTTCCGGGAGATGGGTTGGAATGAGCAGTTCTTC. Encoded protein: CASSQALFREMGWNEQFF.

J is TRBJ2-7 and V is TRBV6-6, with a tentative D call TRBD2 (6 bases). Deletions cut 5 bases from V and 9 bases from J, with 20 bases between. The CDR3 spans 14 residues. Germline V gene data show CDR1 as MNHNY and CDR2 as SVGAGI (reference sequence). The CDR3: CASSTPGRRRVQYF. The CDR3, as DNA: TGTGCCAGCAGTACCCCGGGACGGCGGAGGGTGCAGTACTTC.

The chain couples TRBV11-1 to TRBJ2-7, with a possible D match to TRBD1 (5 bases). The CDR3 is 13 amino acids. Germline assignment: CDR1 SGHAT and CDR2 FQDESV (reference sequence). V was trimmed by 9 bases and J by 2 bases, leaving 14 bases between them. CDR3 sequence: CASRAGNTYEQYF. The CDR3 nucleotides read TGTGCCAGTAGGGCAGGGAATACCTACGAGCAGTACTTC. Filled out from reference TRBV11-1 and TRBJ2-7, the complete variable domain reads EAEVAQSPRYKITEKSQAVAFWCDPISGHATLYWYRQILGQGPELLVQFQDESVVDDSQLPKDRFSAERLKGVDSTLKIQPAELGDSAMYLCASRAGNTYEQYFGPGTRLTVT.

The V call is TRBV2, the J call TRBJ1-5; 9 nucleotides match TRBD1. Germline loops: CDR1 SNHLY, CDR2 FYNNEI. V gave up 5 bases and J gave up 2 bases; unmatched junction bases: 4. This CDR3 region has 15 residues. CDR3 nucleotide sequence: TGTGCCAGCAGTCCCACAGGGGGCGGCAATCAGCCCCAGCATTTT. Encoded protein: CASSPTGGGNQPQHF.

The gene calls are TRBV4-1 and TRBJ2-1; 11 positions match TRBD2. V lost 4 bases and J lost 6; bases outside the gene matches: 23. This CDR3 is 21 amino acids long. Per germline, CDR1 MGHRA and CDR2 YSYEKL. The CDR3 nucleotides read TGCGCCAGCAGCCGGCGGGTAGTGACTAGCGGGACTTCCGGAAGGGCCAATGAGCAGTTCTTC. It specifies CASSRRVVTSGTSGRANEQFF.

This chain connects TRBV6-5 to TRBJ1-6; maybe TRBD1 (5 bases). The CDR3 is 16 residues long. CDR1 and CDR2 (germline): MNHEY, SVGAGI. Trimming took off 0 bases at V and 14 bases at J, with 20 bases between the two ends. The CDR3 DNA sequence: TGTGCCAGCAGTTACTCGACTCCAGACAGTCTTCGTACCCTCCACTTT. Translating it yields CASSYSTPDSLRTLHF.

This clone has just one count. The V and J genes are TRBV9 and TRBJ2-3, with no clear D. V lost 4 bases to trimming and J lost 2 bases, with 11 bases between them. Per germline, CDR1 SGDLS and CDR2 YYNGEE. This CDR3 is built from 14 residues. Written as DNA, the CDR3 is TGTGCCAGCAGCCCCCGTGTGGCCACAGATACGCAGTATTTT. Amino acid sequence: CASSPRVATDTQYF.

The V and J genes are TRBV25-1 and TRBJ1-4; a possible D gene is TRBD1 (6 bases). The CDR3 is made up of 15 amino acids. Deletions cut 4 bases from V and 8 bases from J, with 17 bases between. Per germline, CDR1 MGHDK and CDR2 SYGVNS. The CDR3 loop reads CASSAGGTTEEKLFF. For the CDR3, the DNA is TGTGCCAGCAGTGCTGGGGGGACAACCGAAGAAAAACTGTTTTTT.

As regards this clone: An end of the junction differs from the germline gene, which may be a read error. V gene TRBV11-2 combines with J gene TRBJ2-7; 10 bases are a match to TRBD1. The CDR3 is 14 amino acids. Per the germline V gene, CDR1 is SGHAT and CDR2 is FQNNGV. CDR3 sequence (DNA): TGTGCCAGCAGCATAGACAGGGGGCTCAACGAGCAGTACTTC. Its translation is CASSIDRGLNEQYF. Together with reference TRBV11-2 and TRBJ2-7, the CDR3 gives the full variable domain: EAGVAQSPRYKIIEKRQSVAFWCNPISGHATLYWYQQILGQGPKLLIQFQNNGVVDDSQLPKDRFSAERLKGVDSTLKIQPAKLEDSAVYLCASSIDRGLNEQYFGPGTRLTVT.

The chain joins TRBV6-6 to TRBJ2-3, with unresolved D. Trimming left V 4 bases short and J 3 bases short, with 2 bases between. CDR3 size: 11 residues. The V gene's germline CDR1 is MNHNY and CDR2 SVGAGI (reference sequence). The CDR3 protein is CASSSTDTQYF. CDR3 DNA: TGTGCCAGCAGTTCGACAGATACGCAGTATTTT.

The V and J genes are TRBV6-1 and TRBJ2-3; 13 bases are a match to TRBD2. V lost 8 bases to trimming and J lost 4 bases; unmatched junction nucleotides: 6. The CDR3 spans 15 residues. The germline CDR1 and CDR2 sequences are MNHNS and SASEGT. The CDR3 loop is CASASGLAGPDTQYF. CDR3 coding DNA: TGTGCCAGCGCCTCGGGACTAGCGGGACCAGATACGCAGTATTTT.

This sequence joins TRBV5-4 and TRBJ2-2; D gene unclear. The germline V and J ends were trimmed by 4 bases and 8 bases, with 12 bases remaining between them. CDR1 SGHNT and CDR2 YYREEE come from the germline V gene (reference sequence). The CDR3 has 13 amino acids. The CDR3 reads CASSPSAVGELFF. As DNA, the CDR3 is TGTGCCAGCAGCCCCAGCGCGGTGGGGGAGCTGTTTTTT.

The chain combines TRBV6-5 with TRBJ2-5; D remains ambiguous. This CDR3 has 14 amino acids. Germline lookup yields CDR1 MNHEY and CDR2 SVGAGI. V was shortened by 6 bases and J by 5 bases, with 16 bases between the two germline ends. CDR3 DNA: TGTGCCAGCAGCTCCTTACAAGGTGGGGAGACCCAGTACTTC. Translating it yields CASSSLQGGETQYF.

This chain uses TRBV5-1 with TRBJ1-1; TRBD1 matches at 7 bases. After removal of 0 bases from V and 4 bases from J, the junction contained 3 bases not matched to a gene. Germline V lookup: CDR1 SGHRS, CDR2 YFSETQ. The CDR3 is made up of 14 amino acids. CDR3 residues: CASSLDRGSTEAFF. CDR3 coding DNA: TGCGCCAGCAGCTTGGACAGGGGTTCCACTGAAGCTTTCTTT. Full variable domain (missing parts from reference TRBV5-1 and TRBJ1-1): KAGVTQTPRYLIKTRGQQVTLSCSPISGHRSVSWYQQTPGQGLQFLFEYFSETQRNKGNFPGRFSGRQFSNSRSEMNVSTLELGDSALYLCASSLDRGSTEAFFGQGTRLTVV.

CDR3 nucleotide sequence: TGTGCCAGCAGACCGGGACTAGCGGAGTACCAAGAGACCCAGTACTTC. It encodes CASRPGLAEYQETQYF. The J gene is TRBJ2-5, the V gene TRBV5-6; 11 bases are shared with TRBD2. The germline V gene encodes CDR1 SGHDT and CDR2 YYEEEE. The J segment lost 0 bases and the V segment lost 5 bases, leaving 6 bases of the junction unmatched. CDR3 length: 16 amino acids.

The rearrangement uses TRBV7-8 and TRBJ2-4; D not resolved. The V and J ends lost 5 bases and 0 bases respectively, with 11 bases between them. The CDR3 runs to 15 residues. Germline-derived CDR1 and CDR2 are SGHVS and FQNEAQ. DNA for the CDR3: TGTGCCAGCAGCCCAGCCGTGATAGCCAAAAACATTCAGTACTTC. Its protein is CASSPAVIAKNIQYF.

This chain links TRBV2 with TRBJ2-3; 10 bases fit TRBD1. V lost 6 bases, J lost 4 bases, and 4 bases stayed unmatched. The CDR3 is made up of 14 amino acids. Germline V lookup: CDR1 SNHLY, CDR2 FYNNEI. In DNA, the CDR3 is TGTGCCAGCAGCGGGGACAGGGGCGCAGATACGCAGTATTTT. This codes for CASSGDRGADTQYF. The full variable domain, completed using reference TRBV2 and TRBJ2-3, is EPEVTQTPSHQVTQMGQEVILRCVPISNHLYFYWYRQILGQKVEFLVSFYNNEISEKSEIFDDQFSVERPDGSNFTLKIRSTKLEDSAMYFCASSGDRGADTQYFGPGTRLTVL.

V usage is TRBV5-1 and J usage is TRBJ2-5; D possibly matches TRBD1 or TRBD2 (5 bases each). The CDR3 extends over 15 amino acids. Between the trimmed V and J ends, which lost 0 bases and 1 base, there was a span of 10 bases. Germline lookup yields CDR1 SGHRS and CDR2 YFSETQ. This CDR3 reads CASSLAWGSQETQYF. CDR3 sequence (DNA): TGCGCCAGCAGCTTGGCCTGGGGGTCCCAAGAGACCCAGTACTTC.

The chain is built from TRBV5-4 and TRBJ2-5; no clear D. V lost 4 bases and J lost 0, with 10 bases in between. The CDR3 has 14 residues. Germline loops: CDR1 SGHNT, CDR2 YYREEE (reference sequence). The CDR3 DNA sequence: TGTGCCAGCAGCCCCGACCGGTACCAAGAGACCCAGTACTTC. Its protein product is CASSPDRYQETQYF.

As concerns this clone: Compared with germline, one end of the junction differs, possibly owing to a read error. The V call is TRBV6-6, the J call TRBJ2-7; tentatively, D is TRBD1 (6 bases). This CDR3 is built from 16 residues. From germline, CDR1 is MNHNY and CDR2 SVGAGI (reference sequence). The CDR3 bases are TGTGCCAGCTTCGGACAGACCGAGCGGAGCTCCTACGAGCAGCACTTC. Translated, it gives CASFGQTERSSYEQHF.

This rearrangement joins TRBV15 to TRBJ1-4, with D perhaps TRBD1 (5 bases). V was pared by 3 bases and J by 11 bases, with 16 bases between. The CDR3 is 14 residues long. Germline-derived CDR1 and CDR2 are LNHNV and YYDKDF (reference sequence). The CDR3 loop reads CATSRTVTTWKLFF. For the CDR3, the DNA is TGTGCCACCAGCAGGACAGTCACTACTTGGAAACTGTTTTTT. Using reference TRBV15 and TRBJ1-4 for the parts outside the CDR3, the full variable domain is DAMVIQNPRYQVTQFGKPVTLSCSQTLNHNVMYWYQQKSSQAPKLLFHYYDKDFNNEADTPDNFQSRRPNTSFCFLDIRSPGLGDTAMYLCATSRTVTTWKLFFGSGTQLSVL.

V is TRBV13 and J is TRBJ1-3; no reliable D call. Germline lookup yields CDR1 PRHDT and CDR2 FYEKMQ (reference sequence). The CDR3 totals 15 residues. Trimming pared 5 bases from V and 0 bases from J, leaving 11 bases between. CDR3 amino acids: CASSNLHNSGNTIYF. DNA for the CDR3: TGTGCCAGCAGCAACCTGCACAACTCTGGAAACACCATATATTTT.

The chain joins TRBV4-1 to TRBJ2-7; D is unclear. V was cut by 0 bases and J by 2 bases, with 11 bases left in between. The CDR3 is made up of 15 amino acids. Germline lookup yields CDR1 MGHRA and CDR2 YSYEKL. The DNA for the CDR3 is TGCGCCAGCAGCCAAGAGGGTAGTTCCCCCTACGAGCAGTACTTC. This codes for CASSQEGSSPYEQYF.

The rearrangement uses TRBV7-2 and TRBJ2-7; D possibly corresponds to TRBD1 (6 bases). V lost 3 bases to trimming and J lost 0 bases, with 9 bases between them. The CDR3 loop spans 14 amino acids. Per germline, CDR1 SGHTA and CDR2 FQGNSA. The CDR3 nucleotides are TGTGCCAGCAGCTTGGGACAATCCTCCTACGAGCAGTACTTC. Its translation is CASSLGQSSYEQYF.